The 10 T cell receptor beta chains below come from one sample, sequenced in a study of blood T cell repertoires in COVID-19. Method: immunoSEQ multiplex PCR; TCRdb's copy keeps in-frame clones and lacks some. The repertoire includes 270,000 or so clones, 83% of them detected once, and roughly 10% sits in the top ten. Source material: peripheral blood. These receptors all stem from a woman aged 50 to 60 who had recovered from COVID-19.

The chain employs TRBV27 and TRBJ2-1; 14 nucleotides match TRBD2. Germline V gives CDR1 MNHEY, CDR2 SMNVEV (reference sequence). V was clipped by 7 bases and J by 4 bases; unmatched bases: 12. CDR3 length: 18 residues. CDR3 residues: CASTGLAGGPDTYNEQFF. For the CDR3, the DNA is TGTGCCAGCACCGGACTAGCGGGAGGCCCCGACACTTACAATGAGCAGTTCTTC.

The chain carries TRBV9 and TRBJ1-6; 9 bases align to TRBD1. The CDR3 is 15 amino acids. Unmatched junction bases numbered 5, after V lost 3 bases and J lost 7 bases. Germline CDR1 and CDR2: SGDLS and YYNGEE. The DNA of the CDR3 is TGTGCCAGCAGCGGGGGACAGGGAGGGAATTCACCCCTCCACTTT. Encoded protein: CASSGGQGGNSPLHF.

The rearrangement links TRBV30 to TRBJ2-7, with 7 bases matching TRBD1. The germline V gene has CDR1 GTSNPN and CDR2 SVGIG (reference sequence). CDR3 length: 12 amino acids. J lost 2 bases, V lost 5 bases, and 3 bases had no gene match. The DNA for the CDR3 is TGTGCCTGGGGGACAGCTCCCTACGAGCAGTACTTC. It codes for CAWGTAPYEQYF.

V is TRBV27 and J is TRBJ2-7; 11 bases map to TRBD2. The junction had 7 bases not matched to a gene; V was cut back by 6 bases and J by 3 bases. This CDR3 region has 15 residues. Per germline, CDR1 MNHEY and CDR2 SMNVEV (reference sequence). DNA of the CDR3: TGTGCCAGCAGAGCCACTAGCGGGAGCCTCTACGAGCAGTACTTC. Translating gives CASRATSGSLYEQYF.

The chain recombines TRBV2 with TRBJ2-2; no clear D gene. The germline V gene encodes CDR1 SNHLY and CDR2 FYNNEI. This CDR3 has 12 amino acids. Trimming took 6 bases from V and 1 from J, leaving 3 bases between them. The CDR3 sequence: CASSRNTGELFF. The CDR3 DNA sequence: TGTGCCAGCAGCAGGAACACCGGGGAGCTGTTTTTT.

The chain has TRBV27 and TRBJ1-2, with a possible D match to TRBD1 (5 bases). V lost 5 bases and J 4 bases, leaving 20 bases between the germline ends. The CDR3 contains 16 residues. CDR1 is MNHEY, CDR2 SMNVEV, per germline (reference sequence). CDR3 loop: CASSKNRLLGGYGYTF. The CDR3 region has the DNA TGTGCCAGCAGTAAAAATCGGTTGCTCGGGGGCTATGGCTACACCTTC.

The chain couples TRBV19 to TRBJ2-2, with 11 bases fitting TRBD1. With 3 bases clipped from V and 5 bases from J, the junction kept 8 bases outside the gene matches. Germline V gene sequence: CDR1 LNHDA, CDR2 SQIVND (reference sequence). The CDR3 runs to 17 residues. The CDR3 region has the DNA TGTGCCAGTAGTATCCTTGGACAGGGGGCGGGTACCGGGGAGCTGTTTTTT. It specifies CASSILGQGAGTGELFF.

The V gene is TRBV6-2 or TRBV6-3, the J gene TRBJ1-4; D perhaps matches TRBD1 (5 bases). Between the trimmed V and J ends, which lost 2 bases and 5 bases, there was a span of 12 bases. Germline CDR1 MNHEY, CDR2 SVGEGT. The CDR3 runs to 15 residues. The CDR3 loop reads CASSYEGVPNEKLFF. The CDR3 bases are TGTGCCAGCAGTTACGAAGGGGTGCCAAATGAAAAACTGTTTTTT.

This clone was seen ten or more times. The chain carries TRBV19 and TRBJ2-1, with 9 bases identical to TRBD2. This CDR3 has 19 amino acids. Germline CDR1 is LNHDA and CDR2 is SQIVND (reference sequence). The V and J ends lost 5 bases and 0 bases, in that order; junction bases with no gene match: 14. The CDR3 reads CASSSRTTAGGSSYNEQFF. DNA of the CDR3: TGTGCCAGTAGTTCCCGGACTACAGCGGGGGGTAGCTCCTACAATGAGCAGTTCTTC.

A single count supports this clone. J is TRBJ2-3 and V is TRBV10-1; D unresolved. Germline lookup yields CDR1 WNHNN and CDR2 SYGVQD (reference sequence). Trimming left V 0 bases short and J 6 bases short, with 13 bases between. CDR3 length: 15 amino acids. The DNA for the CDR3 is TGCGCCAGCAGTGAGTCTTGGGCCCGACGGGATACGCAGTATTTT. This codes for CASSESWARRDTQYF.